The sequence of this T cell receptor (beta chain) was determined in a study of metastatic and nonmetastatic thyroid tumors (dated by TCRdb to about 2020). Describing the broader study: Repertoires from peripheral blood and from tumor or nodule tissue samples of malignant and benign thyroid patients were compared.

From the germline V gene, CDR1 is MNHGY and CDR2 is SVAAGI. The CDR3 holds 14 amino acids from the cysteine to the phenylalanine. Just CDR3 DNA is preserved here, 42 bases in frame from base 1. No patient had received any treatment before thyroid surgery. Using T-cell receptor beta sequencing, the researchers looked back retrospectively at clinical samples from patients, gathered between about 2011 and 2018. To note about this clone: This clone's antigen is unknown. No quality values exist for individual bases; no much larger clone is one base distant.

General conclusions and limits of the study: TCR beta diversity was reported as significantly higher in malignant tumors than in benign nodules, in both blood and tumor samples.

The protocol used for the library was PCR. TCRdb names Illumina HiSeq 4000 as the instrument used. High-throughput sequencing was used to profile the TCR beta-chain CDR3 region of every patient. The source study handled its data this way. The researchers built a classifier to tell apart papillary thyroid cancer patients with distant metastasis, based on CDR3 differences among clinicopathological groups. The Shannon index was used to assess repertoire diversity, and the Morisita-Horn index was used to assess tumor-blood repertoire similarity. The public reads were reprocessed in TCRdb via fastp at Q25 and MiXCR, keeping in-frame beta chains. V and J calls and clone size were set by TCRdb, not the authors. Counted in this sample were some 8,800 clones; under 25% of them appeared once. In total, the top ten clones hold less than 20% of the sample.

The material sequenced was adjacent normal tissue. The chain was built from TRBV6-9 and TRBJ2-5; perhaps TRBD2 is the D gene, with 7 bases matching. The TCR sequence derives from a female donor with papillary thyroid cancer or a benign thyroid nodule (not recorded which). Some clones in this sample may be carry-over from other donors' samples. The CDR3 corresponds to CASRILGGGGTQYF. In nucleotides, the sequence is TGTGCTAGCCGTATTCTAGGGGGGGGGGGGACCCAGTACTTC.